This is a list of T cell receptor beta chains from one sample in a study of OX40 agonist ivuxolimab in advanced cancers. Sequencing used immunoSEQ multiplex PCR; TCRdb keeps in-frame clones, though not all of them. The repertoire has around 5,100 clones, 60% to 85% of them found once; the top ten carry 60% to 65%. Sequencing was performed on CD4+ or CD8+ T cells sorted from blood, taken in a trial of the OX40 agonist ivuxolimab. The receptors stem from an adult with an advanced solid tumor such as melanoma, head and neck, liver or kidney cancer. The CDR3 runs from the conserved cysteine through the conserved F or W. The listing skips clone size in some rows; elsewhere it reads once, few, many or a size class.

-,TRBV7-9,CASSFPPGQGAREKLFF
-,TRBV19,CASSIPGEKLFF
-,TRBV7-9,CASGEGGETQYF
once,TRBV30,CAWRFQMTGSLRTSTDTQYF
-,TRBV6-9,CASSVDFSDTQYF
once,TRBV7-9,CASSLRRGRADEQYF
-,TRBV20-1,CSAPYHEQYF
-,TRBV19,CASGAGQGSCTF
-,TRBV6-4,CASSVGGHNTGELFF
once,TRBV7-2,CASSVRVAVPNTGELFF
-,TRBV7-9,CASSFRDRNTGELFF
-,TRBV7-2,CASSLTGQGTNEKLFF
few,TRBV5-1,CASSLVSLVAGDYKDTQYF
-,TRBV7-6,CASSPRAQETQYF
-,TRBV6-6,CATGTVYGYTF
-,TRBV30,CAWSPSASASEQFF
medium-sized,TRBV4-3,CASSQQRTATYEQYF
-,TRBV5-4,CASSRDRGPYGYTF
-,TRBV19,CASSQEGSWAGELFF
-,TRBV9,CASSSSGGKNEQFF
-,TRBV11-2,CASSLEDRKRYNSPLHF
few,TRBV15,CATSKSGGYTDTQYF
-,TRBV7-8,CASSPGTWEGYGYTF
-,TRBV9,CASSVTGQASYEQYF
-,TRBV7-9,CASSLGGGPEAFF
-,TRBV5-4,CASSLGWGGSGHEQYF
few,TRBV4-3,CASSQDRADREQYF
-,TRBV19,CASSSLGSTDTQYF
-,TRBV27,CASSFQDVTFSEQFF
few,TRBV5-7,CASSSGGAYEQYF
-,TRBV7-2,CASSPPGLAGVYEQYF
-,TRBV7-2,CASSSFTKDWSGPLHF
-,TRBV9,CASSPRQGAAEAFF
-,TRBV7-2,CASSLQGGYTF
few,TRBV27,CASSSIGGSNQPQHF
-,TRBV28,CASSPFTGELFF
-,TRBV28,CASSQGEGGTEAFF
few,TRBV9,CASSVGGAGHNEQFF
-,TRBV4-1,CASSPPGAGDEQFF
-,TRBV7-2,CASSSGGGSEEQYF